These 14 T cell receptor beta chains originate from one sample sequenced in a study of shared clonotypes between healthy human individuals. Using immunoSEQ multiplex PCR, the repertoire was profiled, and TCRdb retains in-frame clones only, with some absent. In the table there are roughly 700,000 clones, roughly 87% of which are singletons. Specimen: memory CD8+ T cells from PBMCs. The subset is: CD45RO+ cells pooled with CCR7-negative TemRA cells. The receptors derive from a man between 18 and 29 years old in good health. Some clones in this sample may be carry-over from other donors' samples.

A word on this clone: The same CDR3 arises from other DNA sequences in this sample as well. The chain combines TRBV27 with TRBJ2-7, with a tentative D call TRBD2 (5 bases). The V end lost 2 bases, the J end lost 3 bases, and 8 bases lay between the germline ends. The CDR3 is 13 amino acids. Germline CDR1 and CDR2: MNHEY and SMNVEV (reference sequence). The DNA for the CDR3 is TGTGCCAGCAGTTTAGGACTCGGCTACGAGCAGTACTTC. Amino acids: CASSLGLGYEQYF.

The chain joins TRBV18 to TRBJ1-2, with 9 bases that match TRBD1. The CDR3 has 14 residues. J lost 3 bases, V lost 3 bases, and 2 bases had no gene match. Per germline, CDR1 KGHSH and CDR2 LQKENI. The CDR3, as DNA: TGTGCCAGCTCACCGGGACAGGGTGACTATGGCTACACCTTC. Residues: CASSPGQGDYGYTF.

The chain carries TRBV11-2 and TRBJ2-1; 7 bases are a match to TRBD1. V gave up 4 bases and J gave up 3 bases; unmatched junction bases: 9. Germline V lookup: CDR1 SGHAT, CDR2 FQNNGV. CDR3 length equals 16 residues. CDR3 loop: CASSYRQGRNYNEQFF. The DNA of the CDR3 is TGTGCCAGCAGCTACCGACAGGGCCGAAACTACAATGAGCAGTTCTTC.

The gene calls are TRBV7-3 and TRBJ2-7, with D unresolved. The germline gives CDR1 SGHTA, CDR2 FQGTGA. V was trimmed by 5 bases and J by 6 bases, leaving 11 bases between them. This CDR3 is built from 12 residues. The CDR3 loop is CASSKNASEQYF. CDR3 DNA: TGTGCCAGCAGCAAAAACGCCTCCGAGCAGTACTTC.

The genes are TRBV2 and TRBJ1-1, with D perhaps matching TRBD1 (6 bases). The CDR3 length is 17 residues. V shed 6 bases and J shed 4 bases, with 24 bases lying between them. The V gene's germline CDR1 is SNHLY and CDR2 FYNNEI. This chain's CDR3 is CASRGDRLMGKGTEAFF. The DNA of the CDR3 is TGTGCCAGCAGAGGCGACAGGCTGATGGGCAAAGGCACTGAAGCTTTCTTT.

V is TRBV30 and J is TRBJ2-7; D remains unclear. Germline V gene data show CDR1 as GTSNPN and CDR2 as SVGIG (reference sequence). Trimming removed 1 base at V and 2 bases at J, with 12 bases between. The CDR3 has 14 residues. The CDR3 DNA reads TGTGCCTGGAGTGCCCTCTTCGATGCCTACGAGCAGTACTTC. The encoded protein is CAWSALFDAYEQYF.

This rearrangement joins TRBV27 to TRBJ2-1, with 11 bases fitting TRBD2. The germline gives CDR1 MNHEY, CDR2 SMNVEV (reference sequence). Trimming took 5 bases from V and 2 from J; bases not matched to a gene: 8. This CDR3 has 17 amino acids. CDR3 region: CASSPSEGLAAYNEQFF. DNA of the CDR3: TGTGCCAGCAGTCCCTCCGAGGGACTAGCGGCCTACAATGAGCAGTTCTTC.

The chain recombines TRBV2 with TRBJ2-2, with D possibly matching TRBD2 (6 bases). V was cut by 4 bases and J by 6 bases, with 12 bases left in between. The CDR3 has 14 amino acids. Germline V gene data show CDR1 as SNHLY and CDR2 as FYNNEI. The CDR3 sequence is CASSADGGAGELFF. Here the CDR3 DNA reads TGTGCCAGCAGTGCGGACGGCGGGGCCGGGGAGCTGTTTTTT.

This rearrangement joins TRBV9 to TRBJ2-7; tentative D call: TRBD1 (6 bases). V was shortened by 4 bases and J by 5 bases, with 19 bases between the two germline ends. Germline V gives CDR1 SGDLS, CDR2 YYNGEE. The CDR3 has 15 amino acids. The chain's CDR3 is CASSYGLSGVDEQYF. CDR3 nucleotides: TGTGCCAGCAGCTACGGTTTATCAGGGGTTGACGAGCAGTACTTC. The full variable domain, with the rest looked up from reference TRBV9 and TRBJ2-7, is DSGVTQTPKHLITATGQRVTLRCSPRSGDLSVYWYQQSLDQGLQFLIQYYNGEERAKGNILERFSAQQFPDLHSELNLSSLELGDSALYFCASSYGLSGVDEQYFGPGTRLTVT.

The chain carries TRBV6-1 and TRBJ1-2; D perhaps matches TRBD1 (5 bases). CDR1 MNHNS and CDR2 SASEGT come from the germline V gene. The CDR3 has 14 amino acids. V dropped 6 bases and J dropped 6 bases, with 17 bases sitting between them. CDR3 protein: CASRLRGVENGYTF. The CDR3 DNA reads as TGTGCCAGCAGGCTTCGGGGCGTGGAAAATGGCTACACCTTC.

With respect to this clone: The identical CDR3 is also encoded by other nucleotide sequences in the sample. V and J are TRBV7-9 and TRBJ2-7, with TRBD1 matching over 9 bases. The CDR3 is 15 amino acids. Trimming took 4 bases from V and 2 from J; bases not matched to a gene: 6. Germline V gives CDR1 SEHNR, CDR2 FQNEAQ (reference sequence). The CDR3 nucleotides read TGTGCCAGCAGCTCAACCCGGGACAGGGCCTACGAGCAGTACTTC. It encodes CASSSTRDRAYEQYF.

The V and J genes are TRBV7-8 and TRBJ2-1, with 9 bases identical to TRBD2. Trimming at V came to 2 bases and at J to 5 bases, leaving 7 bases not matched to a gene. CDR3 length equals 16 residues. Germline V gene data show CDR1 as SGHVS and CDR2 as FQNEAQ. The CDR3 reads CASSLKFVAGDNEQFF. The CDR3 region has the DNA TGTGCCAGCAGCTTAAAGTTTGTAGCGGGAGACAATGAGCAGTTCTTC.

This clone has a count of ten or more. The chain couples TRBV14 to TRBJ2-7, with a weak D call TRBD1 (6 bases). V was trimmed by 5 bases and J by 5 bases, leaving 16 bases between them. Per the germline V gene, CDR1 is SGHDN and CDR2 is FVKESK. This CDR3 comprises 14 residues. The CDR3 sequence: CASSGLGAVDEQYF. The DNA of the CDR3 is TGTGCCAGCAGCGGGTTGGGGGCAGTCGACGAGCAGTACTTC.

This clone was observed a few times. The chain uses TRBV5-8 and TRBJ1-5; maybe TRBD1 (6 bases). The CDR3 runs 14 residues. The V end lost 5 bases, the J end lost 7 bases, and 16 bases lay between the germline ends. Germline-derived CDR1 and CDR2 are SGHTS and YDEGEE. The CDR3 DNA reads TGTGCCAGCAGTCCCGGGACATTGATCCAGCCCCAGCATTTT. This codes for CASSPGTLIQPQHF.